This record concerns one T cell receptor (beta chain) sequence. These data come from a study of blood T cell repertoires in COVID-19. This CDR3 spans 16 amino acids. Looked up from germline, CDR1 is SGHNT and CDR2 is YYREEE (reference sequence). After removal of 4 bases from V and 1 base from J, the junction contained 10 bases not matched to a gene. Libraries were prepared by immunoSEQ multiplex PCR; TCRdb keeps only in-frame clonotypes and omits some of them. Of tens of thousands of clones in the sample, around 84% were seen once. The receptor was isolated from a man in his forties or fifties with active COVID-19. The sequencing sample was made of peripheral blood. This sequence joins TRBV5-4 and TRBJ1-1; 7 bases agree with TRBD1. CDR3 residues: CASSRTSGTANTEAFF. In nucleotides, the CDR3 is TGTGCCAGCAGCCGCACCTCCGGGACAGCGAACACTGAAGCTTTCTTT.